A single sample is the source of the 25 T cell receptor beta chains below, sequenced in a study of PD-L1 blockade in urothelial cancer. Here immunoSEQ multiplex PCR was the method, and the copy in TCRdb shows in-frame clones only, minus some. The table records about 110,000 clones, 85% to 95% of them present only once. Time point denoted: peripheral blood 6 weeks after treatment start. The source was PBMCs, collected around atezolizumab (anti-PD-L1) treatment. These receptors were collected from a man between 60 and 75 years old with urothelial cancer.

This clone was counted a single time. The chain recombines TRBV11-1 with TRBJ2-5; weak D call: TRBD2 (5 bases). V was trimmed by 3 bases and J by 6 bases, leaving 17 bases between them. This CDR3 has 15 residues. The germline V gene has CDR1 SGHAT and CDR2 FQDESV (reference sequence). CDR3 nucleotides: TGTGCCAGCAGCTTTGGTAGGGCGGGCGGAAAGACCCAGTACTTC. It is translated as CASSFGRAGGKTQYF.

This clone was observed once. The V gene is TRBV7-9, the J gene TRBJ2-1, with 9 bases that match TRBD1. This CDR3 is 14 amino acids long. Germline V gene lookup returns CDR1 SEHNR and CDR2 FQNEAQ (reference sequence). With V trimmed by 4 bases and J by 4 bases, 2 bases remained unmatched. CDR3 protein: CASSWGQGYNEQFF. The CDR3 nucleotides read TGTGCCAGCAGCTGGGGACAGGGTTACAATGAGCAGTTCTTC.

The chain couples TRBV4-3 to TRBJ2-1; 9 positions agree with TRBD1. The V gene's germline CDR1 is LGHNA and CDR2 YSLEER. The junction had 6 bases not matched to a gene; V was cut back by 0 bases and J by 3 bases. The CDR3 has 17 amino acids. The CDR3 coding sequence is TGCGCCAGCAGCCAAGAACCTCCGGGACAGGGCTACAATGAGCAGTTCTTC. This gives the protein CASSQEPPGQGYNEQFF.

This chain connects TRBV19 to TRBJ1-5; D ambiguous. The V gene's germline CDR1 is LNHDA and CDR2 SQIVND (reference sequence). The CDR3 contains 13 residues. The V and J ends lost 4 bases and 1 base respectively, with 5 bases between them. The CDR3 is CASSRVSNQPQHF. The DNA for the CDR3 is TGTGCCAGTAGTAGAGTGAGCAATCAGCCCCAGCATTTT.

The V call is TRBV29-1, the J call TRBJ1-2; TRBD1 aligns across 10 bases. V was clipped by 6 bases and J by 4 bases; unmatched bases: 11. Germline values: CDR1 SQVTM, CDR2 ANQGSEA. The CDR3 extends over 15 amino acids. The CDR3 DNA reads TGCAGCGTCACGACAGGGGGCGTATCTGGCTATGGCTACACCTTC. Amino acids: CSVTTGGVSGYGYTF.

The chain combines TRBV7-2 with TRBJ1-2; a weak D match, TRBD1 (5 bases). CDR1 and CDR2 from the germline V gene are SGHTA and FQGNSA. Deletions cut 4 bases from V and 2 bases from J, with 11 bases between. This CDR3 contains 14 residues. CDR3 loop: CASSSPTVNYGYTF. The DNA of the CDR3 is TGTGCCAGCAGCTCTCCGACAGTAAACTATGGCTACACCTTC.

The chain recombines TRBV9 with TRBJ2-5; D is perhaps TRBD2 (5 bases). The V and J ends lost 2 bases and 5 bases respectively, with 10 bases between them. This CDR3 is built from 13 residues. The germline CDR1 and CDR2 sequences are SGDLS and YYNGEE. In nucleotides, the CDR3 is TGTGCCAGCAGCGTTAACGGGGATGAGACCCAGTACTTC. This sequence encodes CASSVNGDETQYF.

The rearrangement joins TRBV5-1 to TRBJ2-7; weak D call: TRBD1 (5 bases). Germline CDR1 is SGHRS and CDR2 is YFSETQ. CDR3 length equals 16 residues. With 2 bases removed from V and 2 bases from J, the gap between germline ends came to 17 bases. CDR3 in DNA: TGCGCCAGCAGCTTTTCCCTGACAGAAGGAACCTACGAGCAGTACTTC. Its protein product is CASSFSLTEGTYEQYF.

This sequence joins TRBV6-5 and TRBJ2-2; D remains unclear. Germline V gives CDR1 MNHEY, CDR2 SVGAGI. V was clipped by 4 bases and J by 5 bases, with 11 bases between them. The CDR3 extends over 14 amino acids. The CDR3 DNA sequence: TGTGCCAGCAGTTTCGACCCCGGGACCGGGGAGCTGTTTTTT. Amino acid sequence: CASSFDPGTGELFF.

This clone turned up a few times. V is TRBV14 and J is TRBJ1-2; D gene unclear. Trimming took off 2 bases at V and 7 bases at J, with 11 bases between the two ends. CDR1 and CDR2 from the germline V gene are SGHDN and FVKESK. This CDR3 has 13 residues. The CDR3 is CASSQSRGTGYTF. The CDR3, as DNA: TGTGCCAGCAGCCAAAGCCGGGGTACTGGCTACACCTTC.

This chain connects TRBV18 to TRBJ1-4; tentatively, D is TRBD1 (6 bases). From germline, CDR1 is KGHSH and CDR2 LQKENI. V gave up 5 bases and J gave up 5 bases, with 12 bases separating them. The CDR3 is 14 residues long. The CDR3 here is CASSMDRKNEKLFF. The CDR3, as DNA: TGTGCCAGCTCAATGGACAGAAAAAATGAAAAACTGTTTTTT.

V usage is TRBV6-1 and J usage is TRBJ1-6, with TRBD1 identical over 7 bases. The CDR3 sequence is 16 residues long. The junction had 9 bases not matched to a gene; V was cut back by 2 bases and J by 8 bases. The V gene's germline CDR1 is MNHNS and CDR2 SASEGT. This CDR3 is CASSEMRTGRDSPLHF. The CDR3 DNA follows: TGTGCCAGCAGTGAAATGAGGACAGGAAGGGATTCACCCCTCCACTTT.

The chain is built from TRBV30 and TRBJ2-6; D is possibly TRBD2 (7 bases). The V and J ends lost 1 base and 3 bases respectively, with 10 bases between them. This CDR3 comprises 15 residues. CDR1 GTSNPN and CDR2 SVGIG come from the germline V gene (reference sequence). The CDR3 spells CAWSGGGLGANVLTF. The CDR3 DNA follows: TGTGCCTGGAGTGGGGGGGGGCTTGGGGCCAACGTCCTGACTTTC.

The chain joins TRBV5-4 to TRBJ2-5; 10 nucleotides line up with TRBD2. CDR1 and CDR2 (germline): SGHNT, YYREEE (reference sequence). V trimming: 4 bases; J trimming: 5 bases; junction bases outside the gene matches: 11. This CDR3 is 16 amino acids long. For the CDR3, the DNA is TGTGCCAGCAGCCCCGAGTGGCTAGCGGGAGACGAGACCCAGTACTTC. This encodes CASSPEWLAGDETQYF.

This chain links TRBV5-4 with TRBJ2-4, with D possibly TRBD2 on 7 matching bases. The germline V gene has CDR1 SGHNT and CDR2 YYREEE (reference sequence). The ends were cut back, 5 bases at V and 6 bases at J, with 15 bases in the middle. The CDR3 contains 14 residues. The CDR3 nucleotides are TGTGCCAGCAGGTCAACCGCGGGGGCAAACATTCAGTACTTC. This gives the protein CASRSTAGANIQYF. The variable domain in full, with the rest retrieved from reference TRBV5-4 and TRBJ2-4, is ETGVTQSPTHLIKTRGQQVTLRCSSQSGHNTVSWYQQALGQGPQFIFQYYREEENGRGNFPPRFSGLQFPNYSSELNVNALELDDSALYLCASRSTAGANIQYFGAGTRLSVL.

V and J are TRBV2 and TRBJ2-2; TRBD2 agrees at 8 bases. The CDR3 runs 16 residues. Per the germline V gene, CDR1 is SNHLY and CDR2 is FYNNEI. V lost 8 bases and J lost 4; bases outside the gene matches: 12. The CDR3 region is CASGPLGLVATGELFF. In nucleotides, the CDR3 is TGTGCCAGCGGACCCCTGGGACTAGTCGCCACCGGGGAGCTGTTTTTT.

This chain joins TRBV2 and TRBJ2-1, with 7 bases lining up with TRBD2. The CDR3 is 14 residues long. The V gene's germline CDR1 is SNHLY and CDR2 FYNNEI. With V trimmed by 8 bases and J by 0 bases, 4 bases remained unmatched. The CDR3 DNA follows: TGTGCCAGCCCGCTAGCGGACTCCTACAATGAGCAGTTCTTC. Protein product: CASPLADSYNEQFF.

The chain joins TRBV19 to TRBJ2-1, with D possibly matching TRBD1 (6 bases). CDR1 and CDR2 (germline): LNHDA, SQIVND (reference sequence). Trimming left V 6 bases short and J 10 bases short, with 19 bases between. This CDR3 region has 14 residues. The CDR3 DNA sequence: TGTGCCAGTAGCAGATCACCAGGGGTGGGGGAGCAGTTCTTC. Its translation is CASSRSPGVGEQFF.

The chain joins TRBV28 to TRBJ2-1; TRBD2 agrees at 11 bases. V lost 3 bases to trimming and J lost 7 bases; unmatched junction nucleotides: 11. In germline, CDR1 is MDHEN, CDR2 SYDVKM. The CDR3 is made up of 17 amino acids. CDR3 DNA: TGTGCCAGCAGTTTGCCCCAGACTAGCGGGATATTTAATGAGCAGTTCTTC. This sequence encodes CASSLPQTSGIFNEQFF.

V and J are TRBV5-6 and TRBJ2-7; 10 nucleotides agree with TRBD1. This CDR3 region has 14 residues. V dropped 2 bases and J dropped 4; count of bases not matched to a gene: 3. Per germline, CDR1 SGHDT and CDR2 YYEEEE. The CDR3 DNA reads as TGTGCCAGCAGCTTTTGGGACAGGGGATACGAGCAGTACTTC. This encodes CASSFWDRGYEQYF.

The chain links TRBV19 to TRBJ1-6, with D possibly matching TRBD1 (5 bases). Trimming took 6 bases from V and 7 from J, leaving 13 bases between them. Germline loops: CDR1 LNHDA, CDR2 SQIVND (reference sequence). The length of the CDR3 is 14 residues. CDR3 amino acids: CASSPDSHNSPLHF. The CDR3 region has the DNA TGTGCCAGTAGCCCCGACAGTCACAATTCACCCCTCCACTTT.

The V gene is TRBV9, the J gene TRBJ2-1; TRBD2 matches at 7 bases. CDR1 and CDR2 from the germline V gene are SGDLS and YYNGEE. J was trimmed by 4 bases and V by 6 bases; bases with no gene match: 13. There are 16 residues in the CDR3. The DNA of the CDR3 is TGTGCCAGCACTAAGGGACCGGGCGGGGGTTACAATGAGCAGTTCTTC. Amino acids: CASTKGPGGGYNEQFF.

The chain links TRBV7-2 to TRBJ2-2, with 9 bases matching TRBD2. The germline gives CDR1 SGHTA, CDR2 FQGNSA. The CDR3 length is 17 residues. With 6 bases clipped from V and 5 bases from J, the junction kept 13 bases outside the gene matches. CDR3: CASSPADGLAGTGELFF. DNA for the CDR3: TGTGCCAGCAGTCCCGCCGACGGCCTAGCGGGAACCGGGGAGCTGTTTTTT.

The genes are TRBV27 and TRBJ2-6, with D hard to call. V lost 7 bases to trimming and J lost 0 bases, with 4 bases between them. Germline lookup yields CDR1 MNHEY and CDR2 SMNVEV (reference sequence). The CDR3 extends over 13 amino acids. The CDR3 sequence is CASKLSGANVLTF. The CDR3 nucleotides read TGTGCCAGCAAACTCTCTGGGGCCAACGTCCTGACTTTC.

This clone was seen only once. The chain carries TRBV9 and TRBJ1-3; D is unresolved. The CDR3 extends over 14 amino acids. CDR1 SGDLS and CDR2 YYNGEE come from the germline V gene. V shed 3 bases and J shed 0 bases, with 7 bases lying between them. The CDR3 DNA sequence: TGTGCCAGCAGCGACGGTAACTCTGGAAACACCATATATTTT. It specifies CASSDGNSGNTIYF.